This T cell receptor beta chain was retrieved from a study of T cells after yellow fever vaccination. About the research overall: Where fractions had low cell numbers, libraries were prepared from them with the SMART-Seq v4 Ultra Low Input RNA kit.

TCRdb re-called the 5' RACE reads through MiXCR, storing one row per CDR3 protein. The profile shows hundreds of thousands of distinct CDR3 sequences, around an eighth of them singletons. Germline V gives CDR1 SGHVS, CDR2 FQNEAQ. This CDR3 is 14 amino acids long. Trimming took off 2 bases at V and 4 bases at J, with 11 bases between the two ends. There are a few counts of this clonotype. The clonotype comes from a young man who received the YFV17D yellow fever vaccine. Material: PBMCs, obtained on the day of the yellow fever booster vaccination. The rearrangement links TRBV7-8 to TRBJ1-2, with a weak D call TRBD1 (5 bases). The CDR3: CASSLRGDSYGYTF. The CDR3, as DNA: TGTGCCAGCAGCTTAAGGGGTGATTCCTATGGCTACACCTTC. Supplemented by reference TRBV7-8 and TRBJ1-2, the full variable domain reads GAGVSQSPRYKVAKRGQDVALRCDPISGHVSLFWYQQALGQGPEFLTYFQNEAQLDKSGLPSDRFFAERPEGSVSTLKIQRTQQEDSAVYLCASSLRGDSYGYTFGSGTRLTVV.